This TCR beta chain derives from a study of blood T cell repertoires in COVID-19. About the study: COVID-19 samples collected from the United States, Italy and Spain covered acute and convalescent phases. Sample material is recorded as cDNA or gDNA derived from T cells, B-cell-depleted T cells, or PBMCs.

The V end was cut by 5 bases, the J end by 0 bases, with 22 bases between. CDR1 and CDR2 (germline): SEHNR, FQNEAQ (reference sequence). This CDR3 region has 18 residues. As originally analysed: Reference gene primer amplification in the assay estimated nucleated cell counts. Measured with immunoSEQ multiplex PCR; TCRdb has only the in-frame clones, and not every one. From that table come the V and J calls and clone size; the DNA was used to work out D and trimming. The data show roughly 36,000 clones, roughly 90% seen once. The chain is built from TRBV7-9 and TRBJ1-2; tentatively, D is TRBD1 (6 bases). Sequenced sample: peripheral blood. This clonotype was obtained from a man aged 55-75 years with active or convalescent COVID-19. The CDR3 DNA reads TGTGCCAGCAGCCCTCGTGGACTCCAGGGGCCAGCTAACTATGGCTACACCTTC. This gives the protein CASSPRGLQGPANYGYTF.